This T cell receptor (beta chain) comes out of a study of blood T cell repertoires in COVID-19. Study in general: Whether acute or convalescent, the COVID-19 samples came from the United States, Italy and Spain.

Per the germline V gene, CDR1 is MDHEN and CDR2 is SYDVKM. Trimming removed 4 bases at V and 6 bases at J, with 13 bases between. This CDR3 comprises 15 residues. The protocol was immunoSEQ multiplex PCR, while the TCRdb copy is restricted to in-frame clones and leaves out a portion. This sample has over 20,000 clones, with about 89% found just once. The gene calls are TRBV28 and TRBJ1-6, with D perhaps matching TRBD1 (5 bases). This receptor was taken from a man aged 70-80 years with active COVID-19. The sample consisted of peripheral blood. CDR3 residues: CASSSRWRGNSPLHF. The DNA of the CDR3 is TGTGCCAGCAGTTCCCGGTGGAGGGGTAATTCACCCCTCCACTTT.